What follows describes a single T cell receptor (beta chain). Its antigen is unknown. Time point defined: newly diagnosed GD, antithyroid drugs for less than 3 months. Scientists built the TCR library using RNA that was extracted from PBMCs. The data belong to a study of regulatory T cells in long-lasting Graves disease. V dropped 2 bases and J dropped 3; count of bases not matched to a gene: 7. CDR1 is MNHEY, CDR2 SVGEGT, per germline. This CDR3 region has 16 residues. Construction of the TCR beta libraries employed iRepertoire HTBI primers in conjunction with Arm-PCR of CDR3 regions. TCRdb reprocessed the multiplex PCR reads via MiXCR and lists one record per CDR3 protein. The table has roughly 610,000 distinct CDR3 sequences, approximately 15% seen once. Study conclusions and caveats: Study of thyroid tissue was not done, with only peripheral blood studied. More public clonotypes were shared by persistent patients (under 3,000) than by new patients (more than 950).

These same records also appear under a second study, on T cells in Graves' hyperthyroidism and ophthalmopathy. As that report states: RT-PCR in the first round (using the HTBI primer set) targeted the TCR CDR3.

This specimen consisted of peripheral blood mononuclear cells (PBMCs), obtained at new diagnosis, from a patient treated with antithyroid drugs. The V call is TRBV6-2 or TRBV6-3, the J call TRBJ2-1, with TRBD2 matching 7 bases. This receptor was obtained from a woman aged 25-40 years with Graves disease. CDR3: CASSYLSSGLYNEQFF. In DNA form, the CDR3 reads TGTGCCAGCAGTTACCTTTCTAGCGGACTCTACAATGAGCAGTTCTTC.